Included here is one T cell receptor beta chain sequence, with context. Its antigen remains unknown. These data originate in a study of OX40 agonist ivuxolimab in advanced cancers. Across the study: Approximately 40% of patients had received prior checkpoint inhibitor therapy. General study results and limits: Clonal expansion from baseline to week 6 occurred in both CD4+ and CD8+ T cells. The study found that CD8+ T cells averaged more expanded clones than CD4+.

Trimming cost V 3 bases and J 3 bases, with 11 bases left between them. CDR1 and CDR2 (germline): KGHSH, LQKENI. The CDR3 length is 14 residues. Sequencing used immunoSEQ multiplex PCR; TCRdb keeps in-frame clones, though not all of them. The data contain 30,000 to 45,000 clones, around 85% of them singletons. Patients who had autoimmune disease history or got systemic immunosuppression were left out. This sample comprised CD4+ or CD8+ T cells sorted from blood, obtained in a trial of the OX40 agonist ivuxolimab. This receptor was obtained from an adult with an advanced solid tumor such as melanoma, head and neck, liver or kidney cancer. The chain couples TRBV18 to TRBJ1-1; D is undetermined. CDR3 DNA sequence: TGTGCCAGCTCACCGGGCCTCGGTCACACTGAAGCTTTCTTT. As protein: CASSPGLGHTEAFF. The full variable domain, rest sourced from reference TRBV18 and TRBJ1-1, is NAGVMQNPRHLVRRRGQEARLRCSPMKGHSHVYWYRQLPEEGLKFMVYLQKENIIDESGMPKERFSAEFPKEGPSILRIQQVVRGDSAAYFCASSPGLGHTEAFFGQGTRLTVV.